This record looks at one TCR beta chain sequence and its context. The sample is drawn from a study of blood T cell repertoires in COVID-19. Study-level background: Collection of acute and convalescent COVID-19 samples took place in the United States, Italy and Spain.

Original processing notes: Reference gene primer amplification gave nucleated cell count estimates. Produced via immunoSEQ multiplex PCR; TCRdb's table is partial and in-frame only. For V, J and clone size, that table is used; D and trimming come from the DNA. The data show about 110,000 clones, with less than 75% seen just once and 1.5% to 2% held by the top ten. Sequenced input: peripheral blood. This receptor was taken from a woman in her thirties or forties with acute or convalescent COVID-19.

The CDR3 region is CASSQGEPKLFF. The CDR3 nucleotides are TGTGCCAGTTCCCAGGGGGAACCTAAACTGTTTTTT. V and J are TRBV18 and TRBJ1-4; 7 nucleotides line up with TRBD1. Trimming at V came to 9 bases and at J to 11 bases, leaving 9 bases not matched to a gene. Germline V gives CDR1 KGHSH, CDR2 LQKENI. This CDR3 region has 12 residues.